Given below is one T cell receptor (beta chain) in context. The target of this receptor is not known. There are no base qualities to consult, and no much larger clone falls within one base. This sample was taken from a study of blood T cells in healthy people across ages (dated by TCRdb to the mid-2010s). Regarding the complete study: In model experiments, template switching captured roughly one uniquely barcoded TCR beta cDNA molecule for every two T cells. To track age-related changes in TCR beta repertoire diversity, the study relied on deep sequencing normalized with unique cDNA molecular identifiers. Donors were grouped into four age groups: young (average roughly 15 years), middle-aged (roughly 40), aged (around 60) and long-lived (just over 80). To avoid experimental bias, donors of different ages were randomly spread across the sequencing lanes. The study analyzed two additional independent replicas of 1 million unique cDNA reads from the same blood draw for two donors, one aged 18 to 29 and one aged 80 or older. Study-level results and caveats: Total diversity estimates from one million sequenced T cells were considered lower bounds and underestimates. Because donor CMV infection status was unknown, age-related changes in expanded clonotypes were potentially confounded. Observed TCR beta diversity per million T cells fell roughly linearly with age, and a significant reduction was already apparent by age roughly 40. Compared with the aged group, the long-lived group had more naive CD4+ T cells, fewer expanded clones and increased TCR diversity, suggesting age selection. A strong correlation was found between observed TCR beta diversity and the percentage of naive T cells measured by flow cytometry. Bulk unsorted PBMC profiling prevented conclusive comparison of naive and antigen-experienced compartments.

Libraries were constructed by 5' RACE. A second roughly 6 to 12 cycle PCR used a sample-barcoded 5' primer and a J-beta primer mix. A template-switch 5' adaptor carrying 12 random nucleotides introduced a unique molecular identifier onto each TCR beta cDNA molecule. Each sample yielded at least 2.5 million CDR3-containing paired-end reads. First-strand cDNA was synthesized from all RNA with the Mint cDNA synthesis kit, primed by a TRBC-specific oligonucleotide. All cDNA was treated with uracil-DNA glycosylase and then went through a first 18-cycle PCR with the universal primers M1SS and BC2_uni_R. The paper's processing steps were these. Each sample was normalized by randomly selecting 1 million high-quality reads, each carrying a distinct molecular identifier. Instead of being binned into consensus sequences, reads with shared molecular identifiers were discarded. MiTCR, with a Q25 quality threshold and the strictest error-elimination algorithm, was used for CDR3 identification, clonotype clustering and error correction. A nonparametric unseen species model using Euler transformation provided a lower-bound estimate of total TCR beta diversity. TCRdb cleaned the public reads at Q25 with fastp, built clones with MiXCR and kept in-frame beta chains. A single entry per CDR3 protein holds the most common genes and DNA from its merged rows. V and J calls and clone size were set by TCRdb, not the authors. The sample table records roughly 1.9 million distinct CDR3 sequences; approximately 39% of these occur just once. The top ten clonotypes cover 23% of the sample.

Donors were about 36 systemically healthy Caucasian individuals from Russia aged roughly 6 to 90 years. Around 10 milliliters of peripheral blood were collected from each donor into EDTA-treated Vacutainer tubes. Ficoll-Paque density-gradient centrifugation was used to isolate PBMCs, with at least 6.5 million per sample. Trizol reagent was used to extract total RNA from the PBMCs, yielding at least 5.5 micrograms per sample. Naive CD45RAhigh/CD27high T cell percentages were measured by flow cytometry on a PBMC aliquot from every donor. CDR1 and CDR2 are drawn from the germline V gene: SNHLY, FYNNEI. Including cysteine and phenylalanine, the CDR3 has 15 amino acids. Only the CDR3 DNA is retained, 45 bases long and in frame from the first base. The junction shows trimming of 6 bases on V and 0 bases on J, plus 12 bases between the germline ends.

The rearrangement combines TRBV2 with TRBJ1-3, with the D gene not clear enough to name. The specimen sequenced was blood. The receptor's source is a human donor in good health. The CDR3 protein sequence reads: CASRGGWSSGNTIYF. The nucleotide sequence is given as TGTGCCAGCAGAGGAGGCTGGAGCTCTGGAAACACCATATATTTT.